This TCR beta chain was retrieved from a study of CD8+ T cells in alopecia areata. The treatment was: oral pan-JAK inhibitor, 5-10 mg twice daily. A FACSAria was used to sort CD4+ and CD8+ T cells. These cells came from PBMCs. Reverse transcription of extracted RNA yielded cDNA, which provided the sequencing template. Only in-frame clones appear in the TCRdb table, and some are missing; sequencing was by immunoSEQ multiplex PCR. Among about 94,000 clones, around three quarters were seen once, and the ten largest hold around a sixth. As to this clone: Its target is unknown.

This CDR3 contains 15 residues. V dropped 0 bases and J dropped 3; count of bases not matched to a gene: 4. Germline CDR1 is SGHRS and CDR2 is YFSETQ. Study-level points and caveats: Besides other cells, scalp samples also yield sequences of resident alphabeta T cells from normal skin. With tofacitinib ongoing, many expanded lesional clones persisted in both scalp and blood. More clonal than normal scalp was lesional scalp, particularly alopecia totalis/universalis.

The receptor was derived from a human donor with alopecia areata. Here the sequenced sample was CD8+ T cells sorted from blood, taken around week 44, from a patient treated with tofacitinib. The chain carries TRBV5-1 and TRBJ2-7, with TRBD2 identical over 9 bases. In DNA form, the CDR3 reads TGCGCCAGCAGCTTGGGAGCGGGGGGCTTCTACGAGCAGTACTTC. Its protein is CASSLGAGGFYEQYF.